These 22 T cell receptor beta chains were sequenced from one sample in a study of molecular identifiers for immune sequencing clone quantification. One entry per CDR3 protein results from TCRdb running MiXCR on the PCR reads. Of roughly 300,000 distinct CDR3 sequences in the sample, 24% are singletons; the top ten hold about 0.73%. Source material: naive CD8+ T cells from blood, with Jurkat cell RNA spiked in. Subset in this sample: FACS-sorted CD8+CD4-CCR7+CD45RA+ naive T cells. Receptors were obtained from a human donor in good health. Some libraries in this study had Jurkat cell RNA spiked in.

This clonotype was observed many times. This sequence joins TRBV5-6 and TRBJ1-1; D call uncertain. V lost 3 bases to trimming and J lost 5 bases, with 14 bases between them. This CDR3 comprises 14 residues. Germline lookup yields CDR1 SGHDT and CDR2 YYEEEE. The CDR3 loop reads CASSSGSSLTEAFF. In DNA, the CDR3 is TGTGCCAGCAGCTCGGGTAGTAGTTTGACTGAAGCTTTCTTT.

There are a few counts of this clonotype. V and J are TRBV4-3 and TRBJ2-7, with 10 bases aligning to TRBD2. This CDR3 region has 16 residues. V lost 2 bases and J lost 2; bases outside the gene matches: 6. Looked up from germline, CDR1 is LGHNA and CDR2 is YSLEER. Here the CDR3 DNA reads TGCGCCAGCAGCCAATTCCTAGCGGGGGCCGCCTACGAGCAGTACTTC. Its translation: CASSQFLAGAAYEQYF.

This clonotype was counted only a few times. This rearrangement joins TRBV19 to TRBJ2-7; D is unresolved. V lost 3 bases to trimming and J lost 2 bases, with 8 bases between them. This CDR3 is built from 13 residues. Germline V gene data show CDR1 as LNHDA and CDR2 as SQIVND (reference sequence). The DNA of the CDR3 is TGTGCCAGTAGTATTGGAGTGCCCTACGAGCAGTACTTC. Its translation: CASSIGVPYEQYF.

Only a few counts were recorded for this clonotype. CDR3 coding DNA: TGTGCCAGCAGTTACTCCCGGGGGGCAGATCAGCCCCAGCATTTT. It codes for CASSYSRGADQPQHF. V usage is TRBV6-5 and J usage is TRBJ1-5; D possibly corresponds to TRBD1 (6 bases). Trimming removed 0 bases from V and 5 bases from J, with 11 bases in between. The germline V gene has CDR1 MNHEY and CDR2 SVGAGI. The CDR3 runs 15 residues.

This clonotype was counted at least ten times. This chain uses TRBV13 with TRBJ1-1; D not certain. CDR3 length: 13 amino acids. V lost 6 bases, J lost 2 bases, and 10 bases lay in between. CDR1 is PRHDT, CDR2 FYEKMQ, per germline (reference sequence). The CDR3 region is CASSYAPNTEAFF. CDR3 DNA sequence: TGTGCCAGCAGTTACGCCCCAAACACTGAAGCTTTCTTT.

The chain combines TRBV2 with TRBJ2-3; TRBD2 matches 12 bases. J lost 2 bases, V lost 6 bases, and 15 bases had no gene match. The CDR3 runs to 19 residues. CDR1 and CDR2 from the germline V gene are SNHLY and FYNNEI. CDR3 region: CASSTKTSGRSGNTDTQYF. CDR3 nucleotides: TGTGCCAGCAGCACAAAGACTAGCGGGAGATCTGGGAACACAGATACGCAGTATTTT.

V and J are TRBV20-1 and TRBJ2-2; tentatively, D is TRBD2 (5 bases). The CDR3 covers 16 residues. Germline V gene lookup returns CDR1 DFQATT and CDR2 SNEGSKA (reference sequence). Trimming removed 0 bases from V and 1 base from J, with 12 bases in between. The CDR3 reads CSARDRGRENTGELFF. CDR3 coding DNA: TGCAGTGCTAGAGATCGCGGACGGGAGAACACCGGGGAGCTGTTTTTT.

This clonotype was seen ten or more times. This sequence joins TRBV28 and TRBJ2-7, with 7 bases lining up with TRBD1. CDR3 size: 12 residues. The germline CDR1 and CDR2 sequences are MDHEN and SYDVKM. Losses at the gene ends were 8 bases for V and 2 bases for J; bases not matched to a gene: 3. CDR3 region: CASLGQTYEQYF. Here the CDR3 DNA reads TGTGCCAGCCTGGGACAGACCTACGAGCAGTACTTC.

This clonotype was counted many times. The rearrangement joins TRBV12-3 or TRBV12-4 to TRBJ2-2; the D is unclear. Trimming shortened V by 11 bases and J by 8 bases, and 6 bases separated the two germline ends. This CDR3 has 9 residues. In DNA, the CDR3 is TGTGCCCGGAGAGGGGAGCTGTTTTTT. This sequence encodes CARRGELFF.

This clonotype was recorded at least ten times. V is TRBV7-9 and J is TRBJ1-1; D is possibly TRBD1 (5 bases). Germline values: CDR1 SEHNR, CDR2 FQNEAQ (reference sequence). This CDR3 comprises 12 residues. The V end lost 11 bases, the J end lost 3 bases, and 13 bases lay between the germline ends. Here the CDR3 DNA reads TGTGCCTCCGCCCAGGGTGACACTGAAGCTTTCTTT. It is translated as CASAQGDTEAFF.

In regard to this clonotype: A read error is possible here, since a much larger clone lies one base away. This chain's CDR3 is CASSLLCPEAFF. The CDR3 DNA reads TGTGCCAGCAGCTTACTCTGTCCTGAAGCTTTCTTT. The chain links TRBV7-9 to TRBJ1-1; the D is unclear. Germline V gene lookup returns CDR1 SEHNR and CDR2 FQNEAQ (reference sequence). V dropped 2 bases and J dropped 6 bases, with 7 bases sitting between them. The CDR3 extends over 12 amino acids.

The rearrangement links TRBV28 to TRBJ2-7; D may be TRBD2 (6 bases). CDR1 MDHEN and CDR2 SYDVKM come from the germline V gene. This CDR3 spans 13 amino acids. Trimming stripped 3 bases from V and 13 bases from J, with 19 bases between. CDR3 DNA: TGTGCCAGCAGTTTCCCTGGAGGGGCACCCCAATACTTC. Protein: CASSFPGGAPQYF.

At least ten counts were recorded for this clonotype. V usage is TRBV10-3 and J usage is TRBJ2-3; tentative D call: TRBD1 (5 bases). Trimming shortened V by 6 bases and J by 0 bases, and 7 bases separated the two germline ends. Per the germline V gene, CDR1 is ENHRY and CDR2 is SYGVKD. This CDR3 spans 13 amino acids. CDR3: CAISRDSTDTQYF. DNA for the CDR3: TGTGCCATCAGCAGGGATAGCACAGATACGCAGTATTTT.

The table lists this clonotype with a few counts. Written as DNA, the CDR3 is TGCAGCGCCGAGCCCGTCTCCTACGAGCAGTACTTC. Translated, it gives CSAEPVSYEQYF. V usage is TRBV20-1 and J usage is TRBJ2-7, with D uncertain. Germline-derived CDR1 and CDR2 are DFQATT and SNEGSKA (reference sequence). The CDR3 runs to 12 residues.

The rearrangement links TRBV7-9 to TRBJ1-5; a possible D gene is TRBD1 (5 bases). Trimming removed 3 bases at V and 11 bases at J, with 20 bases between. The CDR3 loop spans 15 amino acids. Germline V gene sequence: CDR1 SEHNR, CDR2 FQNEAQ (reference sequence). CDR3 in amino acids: CASSFGPGLSGSQHF. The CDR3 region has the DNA TGTGCCAGCAGCTTCGGCCCAGGGTTAAGTGGGTCCCAGCATTTT. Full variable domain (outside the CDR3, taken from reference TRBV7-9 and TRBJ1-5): DTGVSQNPRHKITKRGQNVTFRCDPISEHNRLYWYRQTLGQGPEFLTYFQNEAQLEKSRLLSDRFSAERPKGSFSTLEIQRTEQGDSAMYLCASSFGPGLSGSQHFGDGTRLSIL.

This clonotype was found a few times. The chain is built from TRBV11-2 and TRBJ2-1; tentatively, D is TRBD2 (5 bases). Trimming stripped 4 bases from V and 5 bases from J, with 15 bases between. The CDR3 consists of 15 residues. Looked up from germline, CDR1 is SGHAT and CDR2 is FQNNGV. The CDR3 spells CASSSPWTENNEQFF. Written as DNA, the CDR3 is TGTGCCAGCAGCTCCCCATGGACTGAAAACAATGAGCAGTTCTTC.

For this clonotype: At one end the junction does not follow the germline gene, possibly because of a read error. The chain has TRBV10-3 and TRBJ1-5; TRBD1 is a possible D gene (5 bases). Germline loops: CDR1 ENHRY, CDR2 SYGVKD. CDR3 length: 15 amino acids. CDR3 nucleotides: TGTGCCATCAGTGAGACAGGAGGTAGCAACCAGCCCCAGCATTTT. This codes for CAISETGGSNQPQHF.

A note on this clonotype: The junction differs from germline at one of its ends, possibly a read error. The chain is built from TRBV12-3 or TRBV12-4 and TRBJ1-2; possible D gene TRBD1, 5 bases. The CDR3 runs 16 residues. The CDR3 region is CASSFLDRGTNYGYAF. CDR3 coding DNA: TGTGCCAGCAGTTTTTTAGATCGGGGGACTAACTATGGCTACGCCTTC.

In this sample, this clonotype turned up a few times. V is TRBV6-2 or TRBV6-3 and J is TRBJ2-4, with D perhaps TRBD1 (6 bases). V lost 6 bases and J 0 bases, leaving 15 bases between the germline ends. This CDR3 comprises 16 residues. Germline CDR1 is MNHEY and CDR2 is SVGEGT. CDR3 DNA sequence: TGTGCCAGCAGGAGGACAGTAGACCTAGCCAAAAACATTCAGTACTTC. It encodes CASRRTVDLAKNIQYF.

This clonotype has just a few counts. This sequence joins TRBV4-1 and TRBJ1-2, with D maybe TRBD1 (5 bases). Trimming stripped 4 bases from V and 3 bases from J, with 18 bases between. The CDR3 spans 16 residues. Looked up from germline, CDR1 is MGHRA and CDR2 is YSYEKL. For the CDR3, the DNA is TGCGCCAGCAGCCCGGAAACTACGACAGAACACTATGGCTACACCTTC. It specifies CASSPETTTEHYGYTF.

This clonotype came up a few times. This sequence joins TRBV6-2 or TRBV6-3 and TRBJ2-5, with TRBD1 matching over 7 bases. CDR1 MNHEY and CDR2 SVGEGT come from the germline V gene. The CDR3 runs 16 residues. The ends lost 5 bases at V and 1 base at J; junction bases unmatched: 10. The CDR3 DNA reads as TGTGCCAGCAGTACCAGCTGGGACAGCTCCCAAGAGACCCAGTACTTC. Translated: CASSTSWDSSQETQYF.

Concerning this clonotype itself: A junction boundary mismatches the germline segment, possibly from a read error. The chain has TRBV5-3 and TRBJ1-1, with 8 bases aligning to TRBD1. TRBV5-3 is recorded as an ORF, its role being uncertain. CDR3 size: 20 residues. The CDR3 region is CARRGDSAPGGANSDPDAFF. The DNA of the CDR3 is TGTGCCAGAAGAGGAGACTCCGCGCCAGGGGGCGCGAATTCGGACCCTGACGCTTTCTTT.